The present T cell receptor beta chain was sequenced within a study of shared clonotypes between healthy human individuals. Overall study findings and caveats: Generally, estimated richness proved larger in naive subsets than it did in memory subsets.

About this clone: The antigen remains unidentified. Within the sample, other DNA sequences also encode this same CDR3.

Germline V lookup: CDR1 KGHSH, CDR2 LQKENI. V shed 2 bases, J shed 7 bases, and the junction held 3 bases outside the gene matches. The CDR3 has 14 residues. Researchers ran the assay at a deep level. Only in-frame clones appear in the TCRdb table, and some are missing; sequencing was by immunoSEQ multiplex PCR. The sample lists fewer than 1.4 million clones, around three quarters occurring once. Source material: memory CD4+ T cells from PBMCs. Subset denoted: CD45RA-negative fraction. The TCR was taken from a man aged 18 to 29 in good health. Some clones in this sample may be carry-over from other donors' samples. The chain employs TRBV18 and TRBJ1-4; 8 bases agree with TRBD1. CDR3 sequence (DNA): TGTGCCAGCTCACCAGGACAGGGAGGTGAAAAACTGTTTTTT. It translates to CASSPGQGGEKLFF.